This record covers a single T cell receptor beta chain. Its antigen is still unknown. This CDR3 is built from 18 residues. Per the germline V gene, CDR1 is SGHTA and CDR2 is FQGNSA. This entry is derived from a study of blood T cells in healthy people across ages. Findings and limits, study-wide: Unsorted PBMCs prevented conclusive naive versus antigen-experienced comparison. TCR beta diversity correlated strongly with naive T cell percentage.

The use of a sample-barcoded 5' primer and a J-beta primer mix characterized a second PCR of about 7 to 12 cycles. CDR3-containing paired-end reads numbered at least 2.5 million in each sample. TCRdb used MiXCR to reprocess the 5' RACE reads, holding one entry per CDR3 protein. The sample yields hundreds of thousands of distinct CDR3 sequences, about 52% seen once. This receptor was identified in an older woman in good health. The sample consisted of blood. The rearrangement joins TRBV7-2 to TRBJ2-1; 10 nucleotides line up with TRBD2. The assigned J gene may be wrong: the sequence end matches TRBJ2-7 better. The CDR3 spells CASSPGEAGGASYNEQYF. Here the CDR3 DNA reads TGTGCCAGCAGCCCCGGAGAAGCGGGAGGGGCATCCTACAATGAGCAGTACTTC.